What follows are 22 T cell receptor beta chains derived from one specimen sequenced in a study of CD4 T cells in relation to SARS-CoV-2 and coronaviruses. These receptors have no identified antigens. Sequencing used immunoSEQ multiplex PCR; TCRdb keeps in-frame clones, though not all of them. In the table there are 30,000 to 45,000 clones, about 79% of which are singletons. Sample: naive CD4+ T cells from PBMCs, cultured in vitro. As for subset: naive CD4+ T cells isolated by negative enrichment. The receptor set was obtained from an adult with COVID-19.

CDR3 bases: TGTGCCAGTCAAGCCGGGGACTATAATTCACCCCTCCACTTT. Translating gives CASQAGDYNSPLHF. The chain employs TRBV2 and TRBJ1-6; D remains unclear. The germline CDR1 and CDR2 sequences are SNHLY and FYNNEI. The CDR3 totals 14 residues. Between the trimmed V and J ends, which lost 9 bases and 3 bases, there was a span of 12 bases.

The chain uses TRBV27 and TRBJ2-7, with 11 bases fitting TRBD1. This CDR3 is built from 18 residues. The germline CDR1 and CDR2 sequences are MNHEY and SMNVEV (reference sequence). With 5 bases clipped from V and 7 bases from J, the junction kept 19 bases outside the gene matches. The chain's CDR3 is CASSNIILRGQGAQEQYF. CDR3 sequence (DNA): TGTGCCAGCAGTAATATTATTCTGCGCGGACAGGGGGCTCAAGAGCAGTACTTC.

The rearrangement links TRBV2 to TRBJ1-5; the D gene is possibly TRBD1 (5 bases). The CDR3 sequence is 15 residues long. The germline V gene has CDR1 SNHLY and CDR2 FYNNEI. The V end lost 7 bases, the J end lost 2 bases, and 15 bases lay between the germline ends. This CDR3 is CASTPRGIRNQPQHF. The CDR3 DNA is TGTGCCAGCACGCCCCGGGGGATCCGCAATCAGCCCCAGCATTTT.

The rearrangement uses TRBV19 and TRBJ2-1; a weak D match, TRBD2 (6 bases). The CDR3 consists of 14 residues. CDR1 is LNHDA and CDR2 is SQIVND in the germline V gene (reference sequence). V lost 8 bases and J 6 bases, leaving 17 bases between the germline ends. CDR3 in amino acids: CASSAGGRRNEQFF. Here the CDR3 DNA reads TGTGCCAGTTCAGCGGGTGGCAGACGCAATGAGCAGTTCTTC. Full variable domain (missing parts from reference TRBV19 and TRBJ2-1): DGGITQSPKYLFRKEGQNVTLSCEQNLNHDAMYWYRQDPGQGLRLIYYSQIVNDFQKGDIAEGYSVSREKKESFPLTVTSAQKNPTAFYLCASSAGGRRNEQFFGPGTRLTVL.

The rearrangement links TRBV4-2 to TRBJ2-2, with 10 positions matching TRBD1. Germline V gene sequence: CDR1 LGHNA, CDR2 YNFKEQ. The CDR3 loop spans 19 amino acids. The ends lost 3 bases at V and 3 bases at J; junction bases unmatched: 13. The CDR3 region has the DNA TGTGCCAGCAGCCAGGGGGGGATGGGACAGGGGAGGGACACCGGGGAGCTGTTTTTT. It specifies CASSQGGMGQGRDTGELFF.

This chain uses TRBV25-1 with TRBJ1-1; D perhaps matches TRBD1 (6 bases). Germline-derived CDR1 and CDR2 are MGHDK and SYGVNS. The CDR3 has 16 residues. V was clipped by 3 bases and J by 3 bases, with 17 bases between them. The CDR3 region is CASSDLQGRGHTEAFF. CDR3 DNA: TGTGCCAGCAGTGACCTACAGGGAAGGGGACACACTGAAGCTTTCTTT.

DNA of the CDR3: TGTGCCAGCTCACCACAGGGCGCCTCTGGGGCCAACGTCCTGACTTTC. This gives the protein CASSPQGASGANVLTF. The chain links TRBV18 to TRBJ2-6; the D is unclear. CDR1 and CDR2 from the germline V gene are KGHSH and LQKENI. V gave up 1 base and J gave up 0 bases, with 7 bases separating them. CDR3 length: 16 residues.

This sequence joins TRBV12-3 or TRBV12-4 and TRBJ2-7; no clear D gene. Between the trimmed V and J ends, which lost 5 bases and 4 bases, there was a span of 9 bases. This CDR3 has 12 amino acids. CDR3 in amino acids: CASSHHGYEQYF. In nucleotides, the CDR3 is TGTGCCAGCAGTCATCACGGGTACGAGCAGTACTTC.

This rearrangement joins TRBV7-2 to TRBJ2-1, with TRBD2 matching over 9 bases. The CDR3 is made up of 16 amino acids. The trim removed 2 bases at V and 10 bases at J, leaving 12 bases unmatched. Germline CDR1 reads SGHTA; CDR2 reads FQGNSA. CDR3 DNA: TGTGCCAGCAGCTTAAATTCTGTGACTAGCGGTGGGGAGCAGTTCTTC. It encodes CASSLNSVTSGGEQFF.

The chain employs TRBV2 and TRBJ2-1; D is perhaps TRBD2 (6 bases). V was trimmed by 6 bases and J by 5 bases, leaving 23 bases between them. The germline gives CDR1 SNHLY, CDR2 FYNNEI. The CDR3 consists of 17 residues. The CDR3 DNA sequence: TGTGCCAGCAGGCGACGACTAGTTTCCGACACGAACAATGAGCAGTTCTTC. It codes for CASRRRLVSDTNNEQFF.

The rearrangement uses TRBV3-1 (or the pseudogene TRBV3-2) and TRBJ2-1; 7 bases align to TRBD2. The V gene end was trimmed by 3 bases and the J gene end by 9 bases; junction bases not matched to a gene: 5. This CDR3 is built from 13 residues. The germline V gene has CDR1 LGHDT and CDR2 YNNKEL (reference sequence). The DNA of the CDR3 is TGTGCCAGCAGCCAGACTAGCTTCGGTGAGCAGTTCTTC. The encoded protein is CASSQTSFGEQFF.

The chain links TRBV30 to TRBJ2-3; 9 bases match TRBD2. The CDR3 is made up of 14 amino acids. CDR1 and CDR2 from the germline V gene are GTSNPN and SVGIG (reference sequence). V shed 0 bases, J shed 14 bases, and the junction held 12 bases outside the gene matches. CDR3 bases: TGTGCCTGGAGTGTCAGAGCGGGAGGTCCCGCGCCGTATTTT. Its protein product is CAWSVRAGGPAPYF.

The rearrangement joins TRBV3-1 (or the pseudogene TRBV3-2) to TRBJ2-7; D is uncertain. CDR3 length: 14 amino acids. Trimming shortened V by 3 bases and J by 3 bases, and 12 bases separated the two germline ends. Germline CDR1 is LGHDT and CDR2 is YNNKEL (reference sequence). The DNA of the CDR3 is TGTGCCAGCAGCCACTCGGACCTTTACTACGAGCAGTACTTC. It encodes CASSHSDLYYEQYF.

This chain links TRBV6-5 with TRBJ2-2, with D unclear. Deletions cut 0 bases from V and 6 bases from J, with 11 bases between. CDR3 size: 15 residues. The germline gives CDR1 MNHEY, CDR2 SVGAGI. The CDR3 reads CASSYSKIRPGELFF. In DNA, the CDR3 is TGTGCCAGCAGTTACTCAAAAATCAGACCCGGGGAGCTGTTTTTT.

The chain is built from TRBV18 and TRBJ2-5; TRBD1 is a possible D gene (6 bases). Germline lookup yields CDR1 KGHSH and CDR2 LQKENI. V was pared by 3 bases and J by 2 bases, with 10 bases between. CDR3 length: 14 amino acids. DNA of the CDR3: TGTGCCAGCTCACCCTATGGACAGCAAGAGACCCAGTACTTC. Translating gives CASSPYGQQETQYF.

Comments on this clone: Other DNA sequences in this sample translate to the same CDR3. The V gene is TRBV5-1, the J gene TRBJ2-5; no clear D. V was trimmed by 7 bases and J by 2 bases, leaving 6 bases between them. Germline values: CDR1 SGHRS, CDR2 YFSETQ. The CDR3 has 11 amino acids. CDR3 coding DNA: TGCGCCAGCTCCCTGCAAGAGACCCAGTACTTC. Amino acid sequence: CASSLQETQYF.

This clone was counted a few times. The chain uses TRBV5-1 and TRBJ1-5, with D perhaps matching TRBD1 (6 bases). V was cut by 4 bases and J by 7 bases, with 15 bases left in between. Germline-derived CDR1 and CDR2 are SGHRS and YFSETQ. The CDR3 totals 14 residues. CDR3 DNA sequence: TGCGCCAGCAGCCTCGGTGGGCAGGGGCAGCCCCAGCATTTT. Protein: CASSLGGQGQPQHF.

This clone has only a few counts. CDR3 in amino acids: CASSTNTGELFF. DNA for the CDR3: TGCGCCAGCAGCACCAACACCGGGGAGCTGTTTTTT. This rearrangement joins TRBV5-1 to TRBJ2-2; D gene ambiguous. Per the germline V gene, CDR1 is SGHRS and CDR2 is YFSETQ. V lost 4 bases, J lost 2 bases, and 3 bases lay in between. The length of the CDR3 is 12 residues.

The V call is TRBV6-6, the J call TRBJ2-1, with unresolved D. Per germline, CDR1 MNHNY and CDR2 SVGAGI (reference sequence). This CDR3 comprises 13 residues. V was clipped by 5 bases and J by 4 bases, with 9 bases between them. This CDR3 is CASSTSRYNEQFF. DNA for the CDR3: TGTGCCAGCAGTACCTCTAGATACAATGAGCAGTTCTTC.

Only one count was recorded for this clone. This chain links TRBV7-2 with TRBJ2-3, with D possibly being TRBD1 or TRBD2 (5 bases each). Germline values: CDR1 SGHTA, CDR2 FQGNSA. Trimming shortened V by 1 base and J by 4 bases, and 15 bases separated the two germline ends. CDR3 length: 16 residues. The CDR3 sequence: CASSLVWGSGSDTQYF. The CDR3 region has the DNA TGTGCCAGCAGCTTAGTGTGGGGGAGTGGCTCAGATACGCAGTATTTT. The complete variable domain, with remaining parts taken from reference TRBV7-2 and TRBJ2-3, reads GAGVSQSPSNKVTEKGKDVELRCDPISGHTALYWYRQSLGQGLEFLIYFQGNSAPDKSGLPSDRFSAERTGGSVSTLTIQRTQQEDSAVYLCASSLVWGSGSDTQYFGPGTRLTVL.

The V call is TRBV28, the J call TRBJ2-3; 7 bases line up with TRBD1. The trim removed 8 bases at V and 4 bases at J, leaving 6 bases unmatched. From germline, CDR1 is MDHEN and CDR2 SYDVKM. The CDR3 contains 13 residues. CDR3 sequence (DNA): TGTGCCAGCTCTACAGGGGCCCCAGATACGCAGTATTTT. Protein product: CASSTGAPDTQYF. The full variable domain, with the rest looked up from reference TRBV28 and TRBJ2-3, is DVKVTQSSRYLVKRTGEKVFLECVQDMDHENMFWYRQDPGLGLRLIYFSYDVKMKEKGDIPEGYSVSREKKERFSLILESASTNQTSMYLCASSTGAPDTQYFGPGTRLTVL.

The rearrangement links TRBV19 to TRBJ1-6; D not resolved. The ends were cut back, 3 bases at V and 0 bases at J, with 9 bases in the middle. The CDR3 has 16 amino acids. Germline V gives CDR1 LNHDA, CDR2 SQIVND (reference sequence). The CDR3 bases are TGTGCCAGTAGTATGGCCGGGAGCTCCTATAATTCACCCCTCCACTTT. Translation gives CASSMAGSSYNSPLHF. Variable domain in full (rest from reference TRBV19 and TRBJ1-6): DGGITQSPKYLFRKEGQNVTLSCEQNLNHDAMYWYRQDPGQGLRLIYYSQIVNDFQKGDIAEGYSVSREKKESFPLTVTSAQKNPTAFYLCASSMAGSSYNSPLHFGNGTRLTVT.